This T cell receptor beta chain is from a study of blood T cell repertoires in COVID-19. Measured with immunoSEQ multiplex PCR; TCRdb has only the in-frame clones, and not every one. The sample holds about 130,000 clones, roughly 85% seen once. Participants came from about two dozen US areas, aged about 18 to 89 years. CDR3 length: 15 amino acids. Looked up from germline, CDR1 is KGHSH and CDR2 is LQKENI. The germline V and J ends were trimmed by 6 bases and 5 bases, with 17 bases remaining between them. The chain joins TRBV18 to TRBJ1-5, with D possibly TRBD1 on 6 matching bases. The sequence was obtained from a middle-aged man who had recovered from COVID-19. Sequencing was carried out using PBMCs or T cells enriched from blood (not recorded which). CDR3 bases: TGTGCCAGCTCCATGGCGGGGGCCGGGGATCAGCCCCAGCATTTT. Its protein product is CASSMAGAGDQPQHF.